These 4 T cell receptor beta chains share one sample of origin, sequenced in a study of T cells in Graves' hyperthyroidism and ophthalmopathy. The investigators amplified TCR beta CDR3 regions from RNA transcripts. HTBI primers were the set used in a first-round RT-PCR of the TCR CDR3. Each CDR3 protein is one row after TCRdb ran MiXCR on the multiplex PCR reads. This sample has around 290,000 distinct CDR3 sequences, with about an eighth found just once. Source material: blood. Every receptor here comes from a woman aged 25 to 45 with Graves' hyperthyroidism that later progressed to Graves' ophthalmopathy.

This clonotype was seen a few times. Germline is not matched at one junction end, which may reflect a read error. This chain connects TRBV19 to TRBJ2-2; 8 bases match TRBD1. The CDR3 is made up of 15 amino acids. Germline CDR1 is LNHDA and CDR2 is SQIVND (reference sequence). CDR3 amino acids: CASSIRTGNPGELFF. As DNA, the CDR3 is TGTGCCAGTAGTATCCGGACAGGGAACCCCGGGGAGCTGTTTTTT.

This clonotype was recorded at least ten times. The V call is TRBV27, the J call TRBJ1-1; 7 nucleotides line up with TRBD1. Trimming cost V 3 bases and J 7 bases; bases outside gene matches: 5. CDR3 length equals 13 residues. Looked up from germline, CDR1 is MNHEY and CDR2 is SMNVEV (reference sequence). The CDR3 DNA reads TGTGCCAGCAGTTTCCTGGGACAGCTTGAAGCTTTCTTT. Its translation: CASSFLGQLEAFF.

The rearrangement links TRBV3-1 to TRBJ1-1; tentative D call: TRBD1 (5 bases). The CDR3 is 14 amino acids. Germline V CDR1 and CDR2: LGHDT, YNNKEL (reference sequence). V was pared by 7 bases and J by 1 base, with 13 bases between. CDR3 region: CASNGDGGNTEAFF. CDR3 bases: TGTGCCAGCAACGGAGACGGGGGGAACACTGAAGCTTTCTTT.

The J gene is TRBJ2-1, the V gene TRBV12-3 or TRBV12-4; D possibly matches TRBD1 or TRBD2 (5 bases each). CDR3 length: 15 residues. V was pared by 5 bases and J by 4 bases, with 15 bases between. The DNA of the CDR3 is TGTGCCAGCAGTCGACGGGACGGTCTGTACAATGAGCAGTTCTTC. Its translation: CASSRRDGLYNEQFF.